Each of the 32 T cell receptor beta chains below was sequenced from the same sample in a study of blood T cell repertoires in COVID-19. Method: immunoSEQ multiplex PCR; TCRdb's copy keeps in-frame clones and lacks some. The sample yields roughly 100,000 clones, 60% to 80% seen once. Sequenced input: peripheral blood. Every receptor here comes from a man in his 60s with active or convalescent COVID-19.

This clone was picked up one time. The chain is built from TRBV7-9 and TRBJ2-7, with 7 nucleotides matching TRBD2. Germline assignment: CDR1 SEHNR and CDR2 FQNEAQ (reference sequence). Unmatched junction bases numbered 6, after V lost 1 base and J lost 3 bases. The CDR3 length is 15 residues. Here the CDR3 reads CASSLGGDYDYEQYF. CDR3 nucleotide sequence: TGTGCCAGCAGCTTAGGGGGGGACTACGACTACGAGCAGTACTTC.

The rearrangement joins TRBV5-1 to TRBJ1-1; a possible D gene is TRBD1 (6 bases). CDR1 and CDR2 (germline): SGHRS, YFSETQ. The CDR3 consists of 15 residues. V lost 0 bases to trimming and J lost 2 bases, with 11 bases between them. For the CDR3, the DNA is TGCGCCAGCAGCTTGGACGGCAGGGGCAACACTGAAGCTTTCTTT. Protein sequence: CASSLDGRGNTEAFF.

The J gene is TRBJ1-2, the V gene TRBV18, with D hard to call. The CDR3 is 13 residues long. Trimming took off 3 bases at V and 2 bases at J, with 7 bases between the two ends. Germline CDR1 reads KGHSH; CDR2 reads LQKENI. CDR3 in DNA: TGTGCCAGCTCACCCGAGTCCAACTATGGCTACACCTTC. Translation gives CASSPESNYGYTF.

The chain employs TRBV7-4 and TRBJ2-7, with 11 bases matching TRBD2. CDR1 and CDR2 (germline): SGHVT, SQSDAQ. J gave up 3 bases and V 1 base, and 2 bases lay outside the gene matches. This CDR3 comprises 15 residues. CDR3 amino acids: CASSLGTSGYYEQYF. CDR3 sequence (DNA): TGTGCCAGCAGCTTAGGGACTAGCGGGTACTACGAGCAGTACTTC. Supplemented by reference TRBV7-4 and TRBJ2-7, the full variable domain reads GAGVSQSPRYKVAKRGRDVALRCDSISGHVTLYWYRQTLGQGSEVLTYSQSDAQRDKSGRPSGRFSAERPERSVSTLKIQRTEQGDSAVYLCASSLGTSGYYEQYFGPGTRLTVT.

The DNA of the CDR3 is TGTGCCAGCAGCTTAGTCCAGGGTCAGGACACCGGGGAGCTGTTTTTT. This codes for CASSLVQGQDTGELFF. The rearrangement joins TRBV11-2 to TRBJ2-2; possibly TRBD1 for D (5 bases). This CDR3 is 16 amino acids long. V lost 1 base to trimming and J lost 3 bases, with 12 bases between them. From germline, CDR1 is SGHAT and CDR2 FQNNGV.

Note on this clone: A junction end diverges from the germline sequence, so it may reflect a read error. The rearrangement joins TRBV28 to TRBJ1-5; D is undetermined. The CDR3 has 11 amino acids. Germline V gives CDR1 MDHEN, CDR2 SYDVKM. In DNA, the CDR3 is TGTGCCAGCAGTTTTAATCAGGCCCAGCATTTT. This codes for CASSFNQAQHF. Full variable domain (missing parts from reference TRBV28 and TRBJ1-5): DVKVTQSSRYLVKRTGEKVFLECVQDMDHENMFWYRQDPGLGLRLIYFSYDVKMKEKGDIPEGYSVSREKKERFSLILESASTNQTSMYLCASSFNQAQHFGDGTRLSIL.

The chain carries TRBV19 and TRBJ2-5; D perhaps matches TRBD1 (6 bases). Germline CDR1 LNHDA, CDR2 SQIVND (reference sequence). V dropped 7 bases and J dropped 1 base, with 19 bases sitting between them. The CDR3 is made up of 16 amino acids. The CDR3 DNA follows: TGTGCCAGTACACCCAGGGGTCCAGCGTTCCAAGAGACCCAGTACTTC. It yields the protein CASTPRGPAFQETQYF.

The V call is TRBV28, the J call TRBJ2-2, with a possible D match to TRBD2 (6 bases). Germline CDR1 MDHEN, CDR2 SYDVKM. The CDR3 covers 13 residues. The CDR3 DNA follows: TGTGCGGCGCGGGATTGGGACACCGGGGAGCTGTTTTTT. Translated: CAARDWDTGELFF.

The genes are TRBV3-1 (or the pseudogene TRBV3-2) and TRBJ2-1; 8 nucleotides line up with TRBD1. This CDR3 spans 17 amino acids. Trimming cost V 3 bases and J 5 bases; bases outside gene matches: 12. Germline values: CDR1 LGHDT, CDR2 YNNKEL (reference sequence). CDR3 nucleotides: TGTGCCAGCAGCCAGGAATCAGGGGGCTTTGTCCACAATGAGCAGTTCTTC. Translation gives CASSQESGGFVHNEQFF.

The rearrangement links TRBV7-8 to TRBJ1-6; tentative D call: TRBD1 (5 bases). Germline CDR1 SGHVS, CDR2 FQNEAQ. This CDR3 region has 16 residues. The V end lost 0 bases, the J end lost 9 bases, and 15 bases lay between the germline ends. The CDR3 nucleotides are TGTGCCAGCAGCTTAGCGCTGGCCAGGGAGGGTTCACCCCTCCACTTT. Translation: CASSLALAREGSPLHF. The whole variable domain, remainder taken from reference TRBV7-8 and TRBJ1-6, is GAGVSQSPRYKVAKRGQDVALRCDPISGHVSLFWYQQALGQGPEFLTYFQNEAQLDKSGLPSDRFFAERPEGSVSTLKIQRTQQEDSAVYLCASSLALAREGSPLHFGNGTRLTVT.

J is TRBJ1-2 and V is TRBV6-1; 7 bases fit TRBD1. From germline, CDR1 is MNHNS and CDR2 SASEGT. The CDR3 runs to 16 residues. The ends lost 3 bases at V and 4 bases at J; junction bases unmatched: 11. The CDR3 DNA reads TGTGCCAGCAGTGAGGGCTGGGGACAGACTCTCTATGGCTACACCTTC. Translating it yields CASSEGWGQTLYGYTF.

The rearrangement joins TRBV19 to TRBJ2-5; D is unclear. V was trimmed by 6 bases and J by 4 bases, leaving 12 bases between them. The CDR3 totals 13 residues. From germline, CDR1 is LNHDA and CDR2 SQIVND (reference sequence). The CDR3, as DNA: TGTGCCAGTAGAATCGGTCTAGGAGAGACCCAGTACTTC. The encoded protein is CASRIGLGETQYF. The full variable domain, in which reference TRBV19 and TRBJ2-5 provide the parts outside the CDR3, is DGGITQSPKYLFRKEGQNVTLSCEQNLNHDAMYWYRQDPGQGLRLIYYSQIVNDFQKGDIAEGYSVSREKKESFPLTVTSAQKNPTAFYLCASRIGLGETQYFGPGTRLLVL.

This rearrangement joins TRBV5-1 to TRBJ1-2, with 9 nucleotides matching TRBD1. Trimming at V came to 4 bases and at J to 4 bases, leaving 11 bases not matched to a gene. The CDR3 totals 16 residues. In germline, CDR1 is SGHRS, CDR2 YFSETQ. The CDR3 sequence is CASSDRRTGAAYGYTF. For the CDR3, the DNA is TGCGCCAGCAGCGACAGACGGACAGGGGCCGCCTATGGCTACACCTTC.

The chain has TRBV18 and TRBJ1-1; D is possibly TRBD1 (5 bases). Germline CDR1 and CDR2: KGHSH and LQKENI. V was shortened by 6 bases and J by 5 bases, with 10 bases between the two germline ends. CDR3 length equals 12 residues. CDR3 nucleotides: TGTGCCAGCTCGGGGGGGAGAACTGAAGCTTTCTTT. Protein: CASSGGRTEAFF. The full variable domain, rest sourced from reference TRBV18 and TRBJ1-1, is NAGVMQNPRHLVRRRGQEARLRCSPMKGHSHVYWYRQLPEEGLKFMVYLQKENIIDESGMPKERFSAEFPKEGPSILRIQQVVRGDSAAYFCASSGGRTEAFFGQGTRLTVV.

DNA for the CDR3: TGTGCCAGCAGGCGGGACTGGCCAGATACGCAGTATTTT. The encoded protein is CASRRDWPDTQYF. The chain combines TRBV12-3 or TRBV12-4 with TRBJ2-3, with a weak D call TRBD2 (6 bases). V lost 6 bases and J 4 bases, leaving 11 bases between the germline ends. The CDR3 loop spans 13 amino acids.

The CDR3 nucleotides read TGTGCCAGCAGCGTAGCTGGGGGGAGGGCCTCTCCAGATACGCAGTATTTT. This codes for CASSVAGGRASPDTQYF. V is TRBV9 and J is TRBJ2-3; 7 nucleotides match TRBD2. The length of the CDR3 is 17 residues. The V gene end was trimmed by 0 bases and the J gene end by 4 bases; junction bases not matched to a gene: 11. Germline V gene lookup returns CDR1 SGDLS and CDR2 YYNGEE.

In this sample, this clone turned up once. CDR3 bases: TGTGCCAGCGGGGGGGACATCTACGAGCAGTACTTC. Translating gives CASGGDIYEQYF. The chain employs TRBV27 and TRBJ2-7; TRBD2 might be the D (7 bases). CDR3 size: 12 residues. V lost 8 bases and J 3 bases, leaving 11 bases between the germline ends. Germline V gene sequence: CDR1 MNHEY, CDR2 SMNVEV (reference sequence).

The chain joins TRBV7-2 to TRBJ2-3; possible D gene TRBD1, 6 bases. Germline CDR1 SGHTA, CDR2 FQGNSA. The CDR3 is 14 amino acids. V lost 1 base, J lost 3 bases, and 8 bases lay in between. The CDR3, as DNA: TGTGCCAGCAGCTTAGGACAGGCAACAGATACGCAGTATTTT. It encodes CASSLGQATDTQYF.

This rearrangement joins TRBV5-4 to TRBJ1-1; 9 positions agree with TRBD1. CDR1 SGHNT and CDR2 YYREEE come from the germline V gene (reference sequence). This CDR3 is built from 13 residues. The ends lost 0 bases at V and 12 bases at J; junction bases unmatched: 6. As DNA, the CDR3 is TGTGCCAGCAGCTTGGCGGGACAGGGAAGAACTTTCTTT. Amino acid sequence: CASSLAGQGRTFF.

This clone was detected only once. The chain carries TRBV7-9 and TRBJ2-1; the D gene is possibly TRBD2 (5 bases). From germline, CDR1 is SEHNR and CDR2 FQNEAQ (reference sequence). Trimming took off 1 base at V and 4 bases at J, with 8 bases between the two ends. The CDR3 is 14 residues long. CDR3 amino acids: CASSLVGIYNEQFF. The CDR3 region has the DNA TGTGCCAGCAGCTTAGTCGGGATTTACAATGAGCAGTTCTTC.

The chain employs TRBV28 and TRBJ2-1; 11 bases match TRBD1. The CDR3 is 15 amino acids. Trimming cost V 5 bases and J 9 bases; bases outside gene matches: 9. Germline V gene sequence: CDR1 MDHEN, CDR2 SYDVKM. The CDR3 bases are TGTGCCAGCAGTCTCTCCGGGACAGGGGGACCTGAGCAGTTCTTC. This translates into CASSLSGTGGPEQFF.

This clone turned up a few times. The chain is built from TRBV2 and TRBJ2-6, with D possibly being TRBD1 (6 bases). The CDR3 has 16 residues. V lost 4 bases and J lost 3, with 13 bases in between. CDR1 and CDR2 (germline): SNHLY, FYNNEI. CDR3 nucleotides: TGTGCCAGCAGTGTCGGCAGGGGATTTGGGGCCAACGTCCTGACTTTC. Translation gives CASSVGRGFGANVLTF.

The CDR3 loop is CASSLSLSAVRSYEQYF. The CDR3 DNA is TGTGCCAGCAGTTTATCCCTCTCCGCGGTTAGGTCCTACGAGCAGTACTTC. This chain links TRBV28 with TRBJ2-7, with D unclear. V was clipped by 1 base and J by 1 base, with 17 bases between them. CDR1 is MDHEN, CDR2 SYDVKM, per germline. The CDR3 contains 17 residues.

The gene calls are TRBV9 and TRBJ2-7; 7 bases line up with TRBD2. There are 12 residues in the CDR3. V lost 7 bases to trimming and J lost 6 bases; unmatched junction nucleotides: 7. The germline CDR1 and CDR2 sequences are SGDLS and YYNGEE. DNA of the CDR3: TGTGCCAGCGGGGCGGGAGTAAGCGAGCAGTACTTC. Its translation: CASGAGVSEQYF.

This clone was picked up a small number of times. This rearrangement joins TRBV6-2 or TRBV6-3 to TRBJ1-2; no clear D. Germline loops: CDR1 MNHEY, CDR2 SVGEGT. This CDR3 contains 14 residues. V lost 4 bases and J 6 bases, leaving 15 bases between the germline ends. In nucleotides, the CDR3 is TGTGCCAGCAGTTTGGTCAGCTCCCAGGATGGCTACACCTTC. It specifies CASSLVSSQDGYTF.

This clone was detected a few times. CDR3 in amino acids: CASSQVRRERGSNEKLFF. Written as DNA, the CDR3 is TGCGCCAGCAGCCAAGTAAGGAGAGAAAGGGGGTCTAATGAAAAACTGTTTTTT. The J gene is TRBJ1-4, the V gene TRBV4-3; perhaps TRBD1 as D (6 bases). Trimming shortened V by 1 base and J by 3 bases, and 18 bases separated the two germline ends. The CDR3 is 18 amino acids. Germline V CDR1 and CDR2: LGHNA, YSLEER.

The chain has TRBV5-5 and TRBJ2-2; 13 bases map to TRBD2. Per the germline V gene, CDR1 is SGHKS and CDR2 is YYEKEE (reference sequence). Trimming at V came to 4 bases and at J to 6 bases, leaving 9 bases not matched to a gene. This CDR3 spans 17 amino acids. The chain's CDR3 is CASSLRLAGGNPGELFF. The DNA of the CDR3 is TGTGCCAGCAGCCTCCGACTAGCGGGAGGCAACCCCGGGGAGCTGTTTTTT.

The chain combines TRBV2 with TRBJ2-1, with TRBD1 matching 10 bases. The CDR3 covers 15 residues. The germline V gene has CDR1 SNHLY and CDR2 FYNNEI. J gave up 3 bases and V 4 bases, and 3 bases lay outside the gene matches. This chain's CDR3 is CASSVRTGGYNEQFF. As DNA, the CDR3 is TGTGCCAGCAGTGTCCGGACAGGGGGCTACAATGAGCAGTTCTTC.

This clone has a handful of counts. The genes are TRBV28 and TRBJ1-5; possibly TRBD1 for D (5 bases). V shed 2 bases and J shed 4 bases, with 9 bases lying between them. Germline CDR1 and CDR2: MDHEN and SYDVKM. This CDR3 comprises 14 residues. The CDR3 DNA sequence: TGTGCCAGCAGTTTAGATGGGGGGAATCAGCCCCAGCATTTT. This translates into CASSLDGGNQPQHF. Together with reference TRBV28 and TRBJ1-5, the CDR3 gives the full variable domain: DVKVTQSSRYLVKRTGEKVFLECVQDMDHENMFWYRQDPGLGLRLIYFSYDVKMKEKGDIPEGYSVSREKKERFSLILESASTNQTSMYLCASSLDGGNQPQHFGDGTRLSIL.

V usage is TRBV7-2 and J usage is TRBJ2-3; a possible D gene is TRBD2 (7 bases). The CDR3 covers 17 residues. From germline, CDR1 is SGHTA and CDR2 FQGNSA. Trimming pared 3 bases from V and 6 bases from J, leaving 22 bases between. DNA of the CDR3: TGTGCCAGCAGCTTCCCCTCGGGGGGCAGGGCGCTGGATACGCAGTATTTT. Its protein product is CASSFPSGGRALDTQYF.

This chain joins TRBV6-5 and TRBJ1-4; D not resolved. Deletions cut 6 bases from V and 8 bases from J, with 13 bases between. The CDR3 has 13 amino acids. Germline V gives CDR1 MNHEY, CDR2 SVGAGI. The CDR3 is CASSPWAKEKLFF. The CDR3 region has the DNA TGTGCCAGCAGCCCATGGGCAAAGGAAAAACTGTTTTTT.

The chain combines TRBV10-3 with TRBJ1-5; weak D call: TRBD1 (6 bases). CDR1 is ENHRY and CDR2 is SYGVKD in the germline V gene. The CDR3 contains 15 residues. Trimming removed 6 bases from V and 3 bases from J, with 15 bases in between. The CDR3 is CAISDPGAFNQPQHF. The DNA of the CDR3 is TGTGCCATCAGCGACCCAGGGGCCTTCAATCAGCCCCAGCATTTT.